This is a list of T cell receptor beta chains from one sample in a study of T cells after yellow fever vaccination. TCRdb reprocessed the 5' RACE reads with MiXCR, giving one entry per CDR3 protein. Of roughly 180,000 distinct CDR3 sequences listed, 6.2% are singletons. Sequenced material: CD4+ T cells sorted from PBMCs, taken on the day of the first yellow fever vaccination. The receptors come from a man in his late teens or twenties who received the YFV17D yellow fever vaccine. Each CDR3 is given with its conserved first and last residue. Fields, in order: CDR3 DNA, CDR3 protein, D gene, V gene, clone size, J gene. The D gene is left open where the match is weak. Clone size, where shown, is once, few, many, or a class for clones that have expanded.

TGTGCCAGCAGAGCAGCCGGGGACAGGAAAGCCAATCAGCCCCAGCATTTT	CASRAAGDRKANQPQHF	TRBD1	TRBV6-2/TRBV6-3	.	TRBJ1-5
TGTGCCACGGCTGGGGGGCAGACGGGGAATGAGCAGTTCTTC	CATAGGQTGNEQFF	.	TRBV24-1	few	TRBJ2-1
TGTGCCAGCAGCGTAGGAGGGAACTATGGCTACACCTTC	CASSVGGNYGYTF	.	TRBV9	few	TRBJ1-2
TGTGCCAGCAGCTTAGGACCTCGGGTGGACACCATATATTTT	CASSLGPRVDTIYF	.	TRBV11-1	few	TRBJ1-3
TGTGCCAGCTCCTCAAGGGACCCCCAAAGGGGCTACACCTTC	CASSSRDPQRGYTF	.	TRBV9	many	TRBJ1-2
TGTGCCAGCAGTTACACAGGATCCGGCTACACCTTC	CASSYTGSGYTF	.	TRBV6-2/TRBV6-3	.	TRBJ1-2
TGCGCCAGCAGCTTACAGGGCCCCCGGCCTGAAGCTTTCTTT	CASSLQGPRPEAFF	.	TRBV4-1	.	TRBJ1-1
TGTGCCAGCTCAATACTAGCGGGGGCCTACACAGATACGCAGTATTTT	CASSILAGAYTDTQYF	TRBD2	TRBV18	many	TRBJ2-3
TGTGCCAGCAGCTTAAATACCCTACAAGGAGATACGCAGTATTTT	CASSLNTLQGDTQYF	.	TRBV7-9	.	TRBJ2-3
TGCAGTGCAACCCCCGGGGGCTCCTACGAGCAGTACTTC	CSATPGGSYEQYF	.	TRBV20-1	many	TRBJ2-7
TGTGCCAGCAGCTTACAAAGGGATGATGAGCAGTTCTTC	CASSLQRDDEQFF	.	TRBV7-2	many	TRBJ2-1
TGTGCCAGCACAAGGGGGGGGGCCCCCAATGAGCAGTTCTTC	CASTRGGAPNEQFF	.	TRBV5-4	few	TRBJ2-1
TGTGCCAGCAGCCCCAGGACAGGGATAAGGCCTGAAGCTTTCTTT	CASSPRTGIRPEAFF	TRBD1	TRBV7-3	few	TRBJ1-1
TGTGCCAGCAGTTCCCTAACAGGGGGAAGTACTGAAGCTTTCTTT	CASSSLTGGSTEAFF	TRBD1	TRBV25-1	.	TRBJ1-1
TGTGCCAGCAGTTTGGCGAGAGGTTCAGACGTGCAGTTCTTC	CASSLARGSDVQFF	.	TRBV6-5	.	TRBJ2-1
TGTGCCAGCAGCTTCCAGGGGGCTGGAAACACCATATATTTT	CASSFQGAGNTIYF	TRBD1	TRBV7-8	few	TRBJ1-3
TGTGCCAGCAGCTCGTTAGGGACTAGCGGTTCCTCCTACAATGAGCAGTTCTTC	CASSSLGTSGSSYNEQFF	TRBD2	TRBV7-3	many	TRBJ2-1
TGCGCCAGCAGTCTCCGGGACAGGGACGCCTACGAGCAGTACTTC	CASSLRDRDAYEQYF	TRBD1	TRBV23-1	many	TRBJ2-7
TGTGCCAGCGCCCGGGGCACCGGGGAGCTGTTTTTT	CASARGTGELFF	.	TRBV3-1	few	TRBJ2-2
TGTGCCAGCAAGGGGGGTCTGGGCACAGATACGCAGTATTTT	CASKGGLGTDTQYF	.	TRBV7-2	.	TRBJ2-3
TGTGCCAGCAGCGTAGGCGACAGGGAGGATGGCTACACCTTC	CASSVGDREDGYTF	TRBD1	TRBV9	few	TRBJ1-2
TGTGCCAGCAGCCAATCAGCACGCCAGTCGACTTTCTTT	CASSQSARQSTFF	.	TRBV4-2	many	TRBJ1-1
TGTGCCAGCAGCGACACAGGGAGAGATACGCAGTATTTT	CASSDTGRDTQYF	.	TRBV5-6	many	TRBJ2-3
TGCAGTGCTATAATGGGGGCGGGTACAGATACGCAGTATTTT	CSAIMGAGTDTQYF	.	TRBV20-1	few	TRBJ2-3
TGTGCCAGCAGCAACTGGGGTCGCGCTGAAGCTTTCTTT	CASSNWGRAEAFF	.	TRBV7-8	few	TRBJ1-1
TGTGCCACACGGGCGACAGATACGCAGTATTTT	CATRATDTQYF	.	TRBV10-3	many	TRBJ2-3
TGCGCCAGCAGCCAGGGAGGGGGTGGCACTGAAGCTTTCTTT	CASSQGGGGTEAFF	.	TRBV4-1	many	TRBJ1-1
TGCGCCAGCAAGTTCGAGGGACAGGAGAATGAAAAACTGTTTTTT	CASKFEGQENEKLFF	TRBD1	TRBV4-3	few	TRBJ1-4
TGCGCCAGCAGCTACTCTAGCGGGGTCTCCTACAATGAGCAGTTCTTC	CASSYSSGVSYNEQFF	TRBD2	TRBV5-1	many	TRBJ2-1
TGTGCCAGCAGTTCGGGGGCTCAGCCCCAGCATTTT	CASSSGAQPQHF	.	TRBV12-3/TRBV12-4	many	TRBJ1-5
TGTGCCAGCAGCTCCCTTAAGACAGGGTCGGGTGGCTACACCTTC	CASSSLKTGSGGYTF	TRBD1	TRBV11-2	many	TRBJ1-2
TGTGCCAGCAGTACCGGGACATTTTACAATGAGCAGTTCTTC	CASSTGTFYNEQFF	.	TRBV6-2/TRBV6-3	.	TRBJ2-1
TGTGCCAGCAGCCAAGATAGAAGCGGGGCCTTGGGATACGAGCAGTACTTC	CASSQDRSGALGYEQYF	TRBD2	TRBV4-2	many	TRBJ2-7
TGTGCCAGCAGCTTAGGGACAGCTAACTATGGCTACACCTTC	CASSLGTANYGYTF	.	TRBV7-2	many	TRBJ1-2
TGTGCCTGGAGTGTTATCGGTGCGGGGGAGCTGTTTTTT	CAWSVIGAGELFF	.	TRBV30	many	TRBJ2-2
TGTGCCAGCAGCCAAGATGTAGGAGCTGACATGAACACTGAAGCTTTCTTT	CASSQDVGADMNTEAFF	.	TRBV3-1	many	TRBJ1-1
TGCGCCAGCAGCTTGACCGGGGAGACCCAGTACTTC	CASSLTGETQYF	.	TRBV5-1	many	TRBJ2-5
TGCGCCAGCAGCTTGAGACGGGGGGAAATCCAAGAGACCCAGTACTTC	CASSLRRGEIQETQYF	TRBD2	TRBV5-1	.	TRBJ2-5
TGTGCCAGCAGTTTGACGGGGTCACCCCTCCACTTT	CASSLTGSPLHF	.	TRBV12-3/TRBV12-4	many	TRBJ1-6
TGTGCCAGCACCTCTGGTCCGAACAATGAGCAGTTCTTC	CASTSGPNNEQFF	.	TRBV5-6	.	TRBJ2-1
TGTGCCAGCAGTTACTCTTCTAGCGGGGGGTCCCAAGAGACCCAGTACTTC	CASSYSSSGGSQETQYF	TRBD2	TRBV6-5	.	TRBJ2-5
TGCGCCAGCAGCTTGGTCGGGCCCGGGGATACGCAGTATTTT	CASSLVGPGDTQYF	.	TRBV5-1	many	TRBJ2-3
TGTGCCAGTAGAAGAGTTGCAACTAATGAAAAACTGTTTTTT	CASRRVATNEKLFF	.	TRBV19	few	TRBJ1-4
TGTGCCAGCAGTTACACAGGCTCCTACGAGCAGTACTTC	CASSYTGSYEQYF	.	TRBV6-6	many	TRBJ2-7
TGTGCCATCAGTGGGACCGAGAACACTGAAGCTTTCTTT	CAISGTENTEAFF	.	TRBV10-3	few	TRBJ1-1
TGTGCCAGCAGTGGACAGGGGTATCAGCCCCAGCATTTT	CASSGQGYQPQHF	TRBD1	TRBV12-3/TRBV12-4	many	TRBJ1-5
TGTGCCAGCAAGGTTATGACGAACACTGAAGCTTTCTTT	CASKVMTNTEAFF	.	TRBV6-1	many	TRBJ1-1
TGTGCCAGCCCGAACCGTGGCGGTTTGGGCACAGATACGCAGTATTTT	CASPNRGGLGTDTQYF	.	TRBV18	many	TRBJ2-3